The 10 T cell receptor beta chains listed next were all sequenced from one sample in a study of T-cell memory formation after mild COVID-19. TCRdb analysed the 5' RACE reads with MiXCR anew, one entry per CDR3 protein. The sample consists of some 250,000 distinct CDR3 sequences, roughly 18% of them appearing once. Sequenced input: PBMCs or a T cell subset sorted from them (not recorded which). The receptors stem from a man younger than 35 who had mild COVID-19 (a few samples of this study predate the infection). Cell type and time point are not known.

This clonotype was detected only a few times. CDR3 bases: TGTGCCAGCAGTTCGATGCACATATGGGGGGGAAATCAGCCCCAGCATTTT. Its translation is CASSSMHIWGGNQPQHF. J is TRBJ1-5 and V is TRBV28; the D gene is possibly TRBD1 (5 bases). Germline loops: CDR1 MDHEN, CDR2 SYDVKM. Between the trimmed V and J ends, which lost 4 bases and 4 bases, there was a span of 20 bases. This CDR3 region has 17 residues.

This sequence joins TRBV2 and TRBJ2-2; TRBD1 might be the D (5 bases). V lost 2 bases and J lost 0, with 7 bases in between. This CDR3 comprises 15 residues. Germline-derived CDR1 and CDR2 are SNHLY and FYNNEI. This CDR3 reads CASSEKGTNTGELFF. The CDR3, as DNA: TGTGCCAGCAGTGAAAAGGGGACGAACACCGGGGAGCTGTTTTTT.

The chain employs TRBV12-3 or TRBV12-4 and TRBJ2-6; D may correspond to TRBD1 or TRBD2 (5 bases each). Trimming shortened V by 5 bases and J by 2 bases, and 16 bases separated the two germline ends. The CDR3 length is 17 residues. The CDR3 spells CASSGNRRKAGANVLTF. The DNA of the CDR3 is TGTGCCAGCAGTGGGAACAGGAGGAAAGCTGGGGCCAACGTCCTGACTTTC.

The rearrangement links TRBV28 to TRBJ1-6; D is unresolved. The CDR3 is made up of 14 amino acids. The germline V gene has CDR1 MDHEN and CDR2 SYDVKM. The germline V and J ends were trimmed by 2 bases and 7 bases, with 9 bases remaining between them. CDR3 sequence (DNA): TGTGCCAGCAGTTTAAACGGGGAGAATTCACCCCTCCACTTT. Protein sequence: CASSLNGENSPLHF.

This sequence joins TRBV6-4 and TRBJ2-3; weak D call: TRBD2 (6 bases). This CDR3 has 13 residues. Germline CDR1 is MRHNA and CDR2 is SNTAGT. V lost 5 bases, J lost 11 bases, and 17 bases lay in between. Here the CDR3 DNA reads TGTGCCAGCAGTATTACACTAGGGGACTGGCAGTATTTT. This codes for CASSITLGDWQYF.

In its sample, this clonotype was seen many times. V usage is TRBV12-3 or TRBV12-4 and J usage is TRBJ1-5; 7 bases match TRBD1. This CDR3 contains 17 residues. Trimming took 5 bases from V and 0 from J; bases not matched to a gene: 10. The CDR3 coding sequence is TGTGCCAGCAGTCCCCGGAGAGGGGGCTTTAGCAATCAGCCCCAGCATTTT. Translating it yields CASSPRRGGFSNQPQHF.

This clonotype was seen more than once but under ten times. The rearrangement uses TRBV5-1 and TRBJ2-1, with TRBD1 identical over 9 bases. The CDR3 consists of 14 residues. The trim removed 3 bases at V and 8 bases at J, leaving 6 bases unmatched. The germline CDR1 and CDR2 sequences are SGHRS and YFSETQ. CDR3 sequence reads: CASSWDRAMDEQFF. The DNA of the CDR3 is TGCGCCAGCAGCTGGGACAGGGCGATGGATGAGCAGTTCTTC.

CDR3 loop: CAITRQETDTQYF. The CDR3 DNA sequence: TGTGCCATCACCCGACAGGAGACAGATACGCAGTATTTT. V gene TRBV10-3 combines with J gene TRBJ2-3; D is perhaps TRBD1 (6 bases). CDR3 length: 13 residues. In germline, CDR1 is ENHRY, CDR2 SYGVKD. The V and J ends lost 7 bases and 3 bases respectively, with 11 bases between them.

In its sample, this clonotype was seen many times. The rearrangement uses TRBV15 and TRBJ2-3; D remains ambiguous. Germline V lookup: CDR1 LNHNV, CDR2 YYDKDF (reference sequence). The CDR3 loop spans 13 amino acids. Trimming removed 3 bases at V and 3 bases at J, with 7 bases between. The CDR3 DNA follows: TGTGCCACCAGCAGGGTCCCTACAGATACGCAGTATTTT. It yields the protein CATSRVPTDTQYF.

The chain combines TRBV15 with TRBJ2-3; 7 bases are shared with TRBD2. The CDR3 covers 18 residues. With 3 bases clipped from V and 0 bases from J, the junction kept 12 bases outside the gene matches. Per germline, CDR1 LNHNV and CDR2 YYDKDF (reference sequence). The CDR3 DNA is TGTGCCACCAGCAGGATAAAGGGAGGGACCCCCAGCACAGATACGCAGTATTTT. This codes for CATSRIKGGTPSTDTQYF.